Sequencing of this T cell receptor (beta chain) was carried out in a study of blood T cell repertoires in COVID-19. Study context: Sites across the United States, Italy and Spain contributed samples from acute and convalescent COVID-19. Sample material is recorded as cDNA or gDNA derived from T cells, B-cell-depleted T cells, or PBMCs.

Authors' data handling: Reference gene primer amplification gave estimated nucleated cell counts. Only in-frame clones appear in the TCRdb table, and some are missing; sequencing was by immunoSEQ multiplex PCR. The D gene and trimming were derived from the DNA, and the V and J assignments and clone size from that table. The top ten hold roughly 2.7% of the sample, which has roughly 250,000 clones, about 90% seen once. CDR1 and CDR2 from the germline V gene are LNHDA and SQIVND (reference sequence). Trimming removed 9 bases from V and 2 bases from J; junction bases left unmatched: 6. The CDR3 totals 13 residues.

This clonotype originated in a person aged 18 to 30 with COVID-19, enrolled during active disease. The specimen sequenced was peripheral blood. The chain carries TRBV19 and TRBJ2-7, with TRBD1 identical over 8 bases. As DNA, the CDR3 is TGTGCCAGCTCGACAGGGGTGGCCTACGAGCAGTACTTC. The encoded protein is CASSTGVAYEQYF.